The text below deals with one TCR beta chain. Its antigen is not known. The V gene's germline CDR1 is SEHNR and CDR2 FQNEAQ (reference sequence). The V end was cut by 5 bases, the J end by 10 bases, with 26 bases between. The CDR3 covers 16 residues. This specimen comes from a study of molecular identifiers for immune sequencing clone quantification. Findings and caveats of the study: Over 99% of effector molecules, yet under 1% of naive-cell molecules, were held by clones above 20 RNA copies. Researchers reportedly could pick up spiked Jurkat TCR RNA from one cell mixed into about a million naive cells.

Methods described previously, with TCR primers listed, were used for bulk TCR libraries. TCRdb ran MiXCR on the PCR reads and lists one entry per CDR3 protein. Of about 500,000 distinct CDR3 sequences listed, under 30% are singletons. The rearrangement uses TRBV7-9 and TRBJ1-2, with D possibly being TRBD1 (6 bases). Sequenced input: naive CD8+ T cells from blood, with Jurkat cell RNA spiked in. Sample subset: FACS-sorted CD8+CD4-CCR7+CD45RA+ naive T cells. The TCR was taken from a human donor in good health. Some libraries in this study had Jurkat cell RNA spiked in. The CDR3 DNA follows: TGTGCCAGCAGCCATACGAAAGGACAGCTCGCACCCGACTACACCTTC. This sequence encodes CASSHTKGQLAPDYTF.